This T cell receptor beta chain was identified during a study of CD8+ T cells in alopecia areata. Study overall: People stayed on tofacitinib for 6 to 18 months, then stopped the drug for 6 months.

RNA extraction was followed by reverse transcription into cDNA, which acted as the sequencing template. The method was immunoSEQ multiplex PCR; TCRdb's version includes in-frame clones alone and lacks a portion of them. This repertoire shows 100,000 to 150,000 clones, around 60% found once; its top ten account for around 5.7%. Findings of the study overall: Lesional scalp displayed greater clonality than normal scalp, most notably in alopecia totalis/universalis.

Germline CDR1 reads SNHLY; CDR2 reads FYNNEI. V was trimmed by 4 bases and J by 1 base, leaving 1 base between them. The CDR3 length is 11 residues. Remarks on this clone: The antigen is unknown. Different DNA sequences within this sample yield the same CDR3.

The sample's treatment: oral pan-JAK inhibitor, 5-10 mg twice daily. The rearrangement uses TRBV2 and TRBJ2-5; D gene ambiguous. The sample was CD4+ T cells sorted from blood, taken at week 4, from a patient treated with tofacitinib. The source of this sequence is a human donor with alopecia areata. CDR3: CASSVQETQYF. As DNA, the CDR3 is TGTGCCAGCAGTGTCCAAGAGACCCAGTACTTC. Looking up the rest from reference TRBV2 and TRBJ2-5 gives the full variable domain: EPEVTQTPSHQVTQMGQEVILRCVPISNHLYFYWYRQILGQKVEFLVSFYNNEISEKSEIFDDQFSVERPDGSNFTLKIRSTKLEDSAMYFCASSVQETQYFGPGTRLLVL.